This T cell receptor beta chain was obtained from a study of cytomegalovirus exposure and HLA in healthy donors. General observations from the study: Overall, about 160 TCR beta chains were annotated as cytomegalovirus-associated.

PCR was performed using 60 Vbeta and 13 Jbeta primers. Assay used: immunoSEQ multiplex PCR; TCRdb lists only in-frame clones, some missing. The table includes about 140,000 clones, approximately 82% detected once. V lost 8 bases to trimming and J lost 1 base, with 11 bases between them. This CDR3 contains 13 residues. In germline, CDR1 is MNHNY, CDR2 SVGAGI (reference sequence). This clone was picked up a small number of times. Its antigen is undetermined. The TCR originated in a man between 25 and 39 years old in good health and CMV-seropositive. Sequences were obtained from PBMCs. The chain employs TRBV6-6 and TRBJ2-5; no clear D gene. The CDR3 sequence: CASDETPQETQYF. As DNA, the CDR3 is TGTGCCAGCGACGAGACACCCCAAGAGACCCAGTACTTC.